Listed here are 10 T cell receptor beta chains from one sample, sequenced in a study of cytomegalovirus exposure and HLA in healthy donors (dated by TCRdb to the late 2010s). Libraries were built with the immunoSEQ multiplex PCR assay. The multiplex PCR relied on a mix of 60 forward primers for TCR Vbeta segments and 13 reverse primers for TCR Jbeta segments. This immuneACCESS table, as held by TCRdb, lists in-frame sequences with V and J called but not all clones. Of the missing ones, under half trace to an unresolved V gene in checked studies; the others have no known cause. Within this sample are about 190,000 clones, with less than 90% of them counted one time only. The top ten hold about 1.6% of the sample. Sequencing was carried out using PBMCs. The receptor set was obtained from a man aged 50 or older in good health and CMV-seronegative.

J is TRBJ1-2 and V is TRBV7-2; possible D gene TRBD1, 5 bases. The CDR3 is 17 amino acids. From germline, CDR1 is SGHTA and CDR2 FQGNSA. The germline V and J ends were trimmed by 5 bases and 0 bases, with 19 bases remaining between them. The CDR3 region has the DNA TGTGCCAGCAGCCCGTCGAATAGGGGCAGCCCTAACTATGGCTACACCTTC. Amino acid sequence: CASSPSNRGSPNYGYTF.

In nucleotides, the CDR3 is TGCGCCAGCAGCTTTGATCCTGGCGGGACGGCCGGGGAGCTGTTTTTT. It encodes CASSFDPGGTAGELFF. J is TRBJ2-2 and V is TRBV5-1; D possibly corresponds to TRBD2 (6 bases). The CDR3 is 16 amino acids. V shed 2 bases and J shed 6 bases, with 17 bases lying between them. Germline V gene data show CDR1 as SGHRS and CDR2 as YFSETQ.

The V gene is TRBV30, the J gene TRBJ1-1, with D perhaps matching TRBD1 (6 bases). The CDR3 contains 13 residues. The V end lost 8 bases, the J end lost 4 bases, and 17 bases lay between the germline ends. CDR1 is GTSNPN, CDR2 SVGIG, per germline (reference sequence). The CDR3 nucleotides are TGTGCCGGTAAACAGGGACGGGTCACTGAAGCTTTCTTT. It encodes CAGKQGRVTEAFF.

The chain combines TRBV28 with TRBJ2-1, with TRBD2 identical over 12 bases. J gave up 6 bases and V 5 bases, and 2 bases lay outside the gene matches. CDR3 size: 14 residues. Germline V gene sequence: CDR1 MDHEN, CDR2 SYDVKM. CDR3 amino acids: CASSPSGRANEQFF. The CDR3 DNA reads TGTGCCAGCAGTCCTAGCGGGAGGGCCAATGAGCAGTTCTTC.

The CDR3 sequence: CASSQLPDRNTGELFF. In DNA form, the CDR3 reads TGCGCCAGCAGCCAACTCCCCGACAGGAACACCGGGGAGCTGTTTTTT. This rearrangement joins TRBV4-1 to TRBJ2-2; tentative D call: TRBD1 (5 bases). This CDR3 comprises 16 residues. The germline CDR1 and CDR2 sequences are MGHRA and YSYEKL. V gave up 2 bases and J gave up 1 base, with 11 bases separating them.

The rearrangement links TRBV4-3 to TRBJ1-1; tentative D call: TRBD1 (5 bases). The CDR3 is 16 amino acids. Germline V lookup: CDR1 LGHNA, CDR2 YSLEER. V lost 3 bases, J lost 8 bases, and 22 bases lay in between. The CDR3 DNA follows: TGCGCCAGCAGCCACCCCCCCGGGACTCCGAACGACGAAGCTTTCTTT. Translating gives CASSHPPGTPNDEAFF.

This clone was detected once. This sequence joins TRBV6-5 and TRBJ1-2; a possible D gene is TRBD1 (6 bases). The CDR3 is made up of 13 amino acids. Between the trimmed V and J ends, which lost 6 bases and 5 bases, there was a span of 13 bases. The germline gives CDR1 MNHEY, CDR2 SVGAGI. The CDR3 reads CASRTGMGYGYTF. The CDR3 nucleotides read TGTGCCAGCAGAACAGGGATGGGGTATGGCTACACCTTC.

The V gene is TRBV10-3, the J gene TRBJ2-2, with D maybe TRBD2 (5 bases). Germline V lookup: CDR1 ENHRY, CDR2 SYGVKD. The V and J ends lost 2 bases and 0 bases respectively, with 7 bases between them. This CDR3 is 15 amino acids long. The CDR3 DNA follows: TGTGCCATCAGTGAGCCGGGGTCGAACACCGGGGAGCTGTTTTTT. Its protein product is CAISEPGSNTGELFF.

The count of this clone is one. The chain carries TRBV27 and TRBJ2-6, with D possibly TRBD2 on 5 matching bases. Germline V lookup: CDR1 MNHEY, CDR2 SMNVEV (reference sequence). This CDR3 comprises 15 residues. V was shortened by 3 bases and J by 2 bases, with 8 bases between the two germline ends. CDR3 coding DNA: TGTGCCAGCAGTTTTGGACTGACTGGGGCCAACGTCCTGACTTTC. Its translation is CASSFGLTGANVLTF.

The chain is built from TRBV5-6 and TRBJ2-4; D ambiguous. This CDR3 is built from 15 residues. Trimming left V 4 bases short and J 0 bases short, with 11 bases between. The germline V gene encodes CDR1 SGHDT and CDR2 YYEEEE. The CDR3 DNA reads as TGTGCCAGCAGCCTAACCTCTATAGCCAAAAACATTCAGTACTTC. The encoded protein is CASSLTSIAKNIQYF.